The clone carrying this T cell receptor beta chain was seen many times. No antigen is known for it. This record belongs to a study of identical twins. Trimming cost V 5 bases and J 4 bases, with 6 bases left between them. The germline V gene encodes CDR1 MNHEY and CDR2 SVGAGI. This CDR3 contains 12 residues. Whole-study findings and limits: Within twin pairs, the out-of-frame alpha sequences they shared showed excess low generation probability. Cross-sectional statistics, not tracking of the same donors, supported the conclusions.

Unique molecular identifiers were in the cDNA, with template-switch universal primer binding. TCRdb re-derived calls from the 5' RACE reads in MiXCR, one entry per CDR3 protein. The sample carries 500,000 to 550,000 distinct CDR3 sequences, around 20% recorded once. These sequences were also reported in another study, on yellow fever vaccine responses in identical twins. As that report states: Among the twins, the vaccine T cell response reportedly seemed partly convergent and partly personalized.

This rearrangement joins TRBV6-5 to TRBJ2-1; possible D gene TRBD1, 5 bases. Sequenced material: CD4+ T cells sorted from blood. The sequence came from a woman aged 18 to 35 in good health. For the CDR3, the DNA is TGTGCCAGCAGTCGACAGTACAATGAGCAGTTCTTC. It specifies CASSRQYNEQFF.